The present T cell receptor (beta chain) was sequenced within a study of T cells in Graves' hyperthyroidism and ophthalmopathy. From RNA transcripts, TCR beta CDR3 regions were amplified. The study used the HTBI primer set for a first-round RT-PCR of the TCR CDR3. In TCRdb, the multiplex PCR reads were re-called with MiXCR into one record per CDR3 protein. Here the sample spans a few hundred thousand distinct CDR3 sequences, 15% to 19% being singletons. The CDR3 extends over 16 amino acids. CDR1 is SGHAT and CDR2 is FQNNGV in the germline V gene. Germline trimming cut 5 bases from V and 7 bases from J; bases unmatched to any gene: 12.

Material: blood. The chain recombines TRBV11-2 with TRBJ2-1; 9 bases line up with TRBD2. This clonotype was sampled from a woman in her 30s with Graves' hyperthyroidism. The CDR3 DNA follows: TGTGCCAGCAGCCCGGGGGCGGGAGGGCCGGTTAATGAGCAGTTCTTC. Amino acid sequence: CASSPGAGGPVNEQFF.